One TCR beta chain is described in this entry. The data were taken from a study of blood T cell repertoires in COVID-19. Background on the study: The United States, Italy and Spain supplied acute and convalescent COVID-19 samples. T cells, B-cell-depleted T cells, or PBMCs supplied cDNA or gDNA.

J lost 6 bases, V lost 6 bases, and 13 bases had no gene match. Germline values: CDR1 SQVTM, CDR2 ANQGSEA. There are 15 residues in the CDR3. Methods used by the authors: Researchers report that nucleated cell counts were estimated from reference gene primer amplification. This table comes from immunoSEQ multiplex PCR, and its TCRdb copy is limited to in-frame clones, with some not included. Clone size and V and J calls were adopted from that table, with D and trimming inferred from the DNA. The table shows roughly 78,000 clones, with approximately 86% occurring only once. The chain employs TRBV29-1 and TRBJ2-2; 7 bases map to TRBD1. The source of this sequence is a woman aged 55-70 years with acute or convalescent COVID-19. What was sequenced was peripheral blood. DNA for the CDR3: TGCAGCGTCCTATTGACAGGGACGAGGGCCGGGGAGCTGTTTTTT. This gives the protein CSVLLTGTRAGELFF.